This entry features one TCR beta chain sequence. The antigen it recognizes is unknown. Base qualities are not recorded, but no much larger clone differs from it by a single base. The data derive from a study of blood T cell repertoires in COVID-19 (dated by TCRdb to between 2020 and 2021). About the study as a whole: Samples covering the acute and convalescent phases of COVID-19 were provided by collaborators in the United States, Italy and Spain. A freely available public database, intended as a resource for researchers studying the immune response to SARS-CoV-2, is where the repertoires were released. The prospective study material was composed of cDNA or gDNA derived from T cells, B-cell-depleted T cells, or PBMCs. Samples were obtained from the ongoing ImmuneRACE study (first 160 participants) and from about 1,300 subjects provided by 6 global collaborators. Deeply sampled blood TCRbeta repertoires from subjects exposed to, actively infected with, or recovered from COVID-19 were included in the dataset. Where available, HLA class I and class II types were taken from metadata supplied by the sample provider and were not determined by assay-based typing. The sample metadata nearly always contained a de-identified subject ID, COVID-19 status, age in years and sex. The study at large found these results: How much clinical and demographic metadata was included differed by source and by participant, and the metadata was provided uncurated.

The collaborating institutions used their own protocols to collect whole blood in K2EDTA tubes. Collaborator samples were shipped for TCRbeta analysis as frozen whole blood, isolated PBMCs, or DNA extracted from either sample type. TCRbeta CDR3 regions were amplified from genomic DNA using the immunoSEQ Assay, a bias-controlled multiplex PCR. Under the source paper's analysis protocol: The number of nucleated cells in each sample was estimated by amplification of reference gene primers within the assay. Sequence reads were collapsed and filtered to measure the absolute abundance of every unique TCRbeta CDR3 rearrangement. For each sample, productive Simpson clonality was calculated by taking the square root of Simpson's diversity index across productive rearrangements. TCRdb stores this immuneACCESS table with in-frame sequences only. Part of the clones is absent; in the studies checked, under half of the shortfall reflects unresolved V genes, and no reason is known for the rest. That table is the source of V, J and clone size, and D and trimming were worked out from the DNA. The sample has fewer than 20,000 clones on record, 70% to 90% of them singletons. In total, the top ten clones hold about a third of the sample.

The CDR3 measures 12 amino acids from cysteine to phenylalanine. Only the CDR3 region is kept as DNA, spanning 36 bases read in frame from base 1. CDR1 and CDR2, looked up from the germline V gene (reference sequence), are LGHDT and YNNKEL. V drops 4 bases and J drops 4 bases, leaving 8 bases in between. Sequencing was carried out using peripheral blood. The rearranged segments are TRBV3-1 (or the pseudogene TRBV3-2) and TRBJ2-7, with the D gene too uncertain to name. The TCR originated in a man in his 70s in a cohort sampled during active COVID-19. The bases are TGTGCCAGCAGCCCGGGTTCGTACGAGCAGTACTTC. Its translation is CASSPGSYEQYF.